Listed here are 28 T cell receptor beta chains from one sample, sequenced in a study of T cell responses to AZD1222 COVID-19 vaccine. Sequencing was performed with immunoSEQ multiplex PCR; in TCRdb, only in-frame clones are kept and a portion is missing. Of 160,000 or so clones in the sample, approximately 91% are singletons; the top ten hold over 1.5%. The sequencing here drew on peripheral blood, taken on day 0 of AZD1222 vaccination. These receptors came from an adult in good health.

The rearrangement joins TRBV5-6 to TRBJ1-1, with D possibly TRBD1 on 5 matching bases. The CDR3 runs to 17 residues. CDR1 SGHDT and CDR2 YYEEEE come from the germline V gene. V lost 0 bases and J 1 base, leaving 16 bases between the germline ends. The DNA of the CDR3 is TGTGCCAGCAGCTTGGGTCTAAGTGGGCAGGGGAACACTGAAGCTTTCTTT. It translates to CASSLGLSGQGNTEAFF.

This clone was observed a handful of times. The chain uses TRBV13 and TRBJ2-7; 8 bases match TRBD1. Germline trimming cut 5 bases from V and 3 bases from J; bases unmatched to any gene: 12. There are 16 residues in the CDR3. Germline CDR1 PRHDT, CDR2 FYEKMQ (reference sequence). CDR3 protein: CASSQSRQGAGYEQYF. The CDR3 nucleotides read TGTGCCAGCAGCCAATCCCGCCAGGGGGCGGGCTACGAGCAGTACTTC.

The chain couples TRBV27 to TRBJ2-2, with 11 bases matching TRBD1. Germline CDR1 is MNHEY and CDR2 is SMNVEV (reference sequence). This CDR3 spans 17 amino acids. After removal of 4 bases from V and 2 bases from J, the junction contained 6 bases not matched to a gene. The CDR3 loop reads CASSSGTGGANTGELFF. The CDR3 DNA follows: TGTGCCAGCAGTTCCGGGACAGGGGGAGCTAACACCGGGGAGCTGTTTTTT.

The V and J genes are TRBV9 and TRBJ1-3, with D uncertain. Trimming stripped 0 bases from V and 0 bases from J, with 10 bases between. Germline-derived CDR1 and CDR2 are SGDLS and YYNGEE. This CDR3 is 16 amino acids long. The CDR3 region has the DNA TGTGCCAGCAGCGTAGCGATGGTTAGCTCTGGAAACACCATATATTTT. It specifies CASSVAMVSSGNTIYF.

V is TRBV2 and J is TRBJ1-2; D ambiguous. The CDR3 has 14 amino acids. With 0 bases removed from V and 7 bases from J, the gap between germline ends came to 12 bases. Per the germline V gene, CDR1 is SNHLY and CDR2 is FYNNEI. CDR3 nucleotide sequence: TGTGCCAGCAGTGAAGCGCAGAGGGTGGGTGGCTACACCTTC. The encoded protein is CASSEAQRVGGYTF.

The chain is built from TRBV27 and TRBJ2-7; 7 bases align to TRBD1. Germline lookup yields CDR1 MNHEY and CDR2 SMNVEV (reference sequence). The CDR3 is made up of 14 amino acids. V lost 7 bases and J lost 7; bases outside the gene matches: 13. The CDR3 here is CASNTGTDPGEQYF. DNA for the CDR3: TGTGCCAGCAATACCGGGACAGACCCCGGTGAGCAGTACTTC.

The chain joins TRBV7-2 to TRBJ2-2; the D is unclear. The V end was cut by 1 base, the J end by 1 base, with 4 bases between. CDR1 is SGHTA, CDR2 FQGNSA, per germline. CDR3 length equals 14 residues. CDR3 coding DNA: TGTGCCAGCAGCTTAGGGGGGAACACCGGGGAGCTGTTTTTT. Translation: CASSLGGNTGELFF.

V is TRBV27 and J is TRBJ1-2; 9 bases fit TRBD1. Germline V CDR1 and CDR2: MNHEY, SMNVEV (reference sequence). Losses at the gene ends were 3 bases for V and 8 bases for J; bases not matched to a gene: 7. This CDR3 is 14 amino acids long. CDR3 DNA: TGTGCCAGCAGTTTTATCGGGACAGGGCCCGGCTACACCTTC. Its translation: CASSFIGTGPGYTF.

This chain uses TRBV10-3 with TRBJ1-4; D call uncertain. V lost 10 bases and J lost 5, with 17 bases in between. The length of the CDR3 is 14 residues. Germline CDR1 is ENHRY and CDR2 is SYGVKD. CDR3 nucleotides: TGTGCCACCACTTCGGAAAGTAGAAATGAAAAACTGTTTTTT. As protein: CATTSESRNEKLFF.

This rearrangement joins TRBV29-1 to TRBJ2-7; TRBD1 agrees at 9 bases. Per germline, CDR1 SQVTM and CDR2 ANQGSEA. CDR3 size: 13 residues. J gave up 4 bases and V 6 bases, and 7 bases lay outside the gene matches. CDR3: CSVRDRVKYEQYF. CDR3 bases: TGCAGCGTGAGGGACAGGGTTAAATACGAGCAGTACTTC.

J is TRBJ1-2 and V is TRBV4-3, with D perhaps TRBD1 (5 bases). The CDR3 covers 17 residues. Germline V lookup: CDR1 LGHNA, CDR2 YSLEER. Trimming cost V 0 bases and J 1 base, with 15 bases left between them. The CDR3 DNA follows: TGCGCCAGCAGCCAAGAAGTTTTTGCTGGGGGTAACTATGGCTACACCTTC. Encoded protein: CASSQEVFAGGNYGYTF.

This sequence joins TRBV12-5 and TRBJ1-1; a possible D gene is TRBD1 (6 bases). Germline CDR1 is LGHNT and CDR2 is FRNRAP. V lost 5 bases to trimming and J lost 6 bases, with 10 bases between them. This CDR3 region has 12 residues. CDR3 in amino acids: CASGPGGPEAFF. DNA of the CDR3: TGTGCTAGTGGTCCTGGGGGGCCTGAAGCTTTCTTT.

V is TRBV29-1 and J is TRBJ1-1; tentative D call: TRBD1 (6 bases). With 1 base removed from V and 0 bases from J, the gap between germline ends came to 15 bases. The germline V gene encodes CDR1 SQVTM and CDR2 ANQGSEA. The CDR3 totals 16 residues. CDR3 protein: CSVEGGPANMNTEAFF. The CDR3 DNA sequence: TGCAGCGTTGAAGGGGGGCCAGCAAACATGAACACTGAAGCTTTCTTT.

V usage is TRBV30 and J usage is TRBJ2-7, with 8 bases fitting TRBD2. This CDR3 comprises 13 residues. Per the germline V gene, CDR1 is GTSNPN and CDR2 is SVGIG (reference sequence). Losses at the gene ends were 4 bases for V and 5 bases for J; bases not matched to a gene: 7. The CDR3 coding sequence is TGTGCCTGGACCCATAGCGGGGAGGACGAGCAGTACTTC. It translates to CAWTHSGEDEQYF.

V is TRBV9 and J is TRBJ1-2; D is unresolved. The CDR3 is 14 amino acids. The V gene's germline CDR1 is SGDLS and CDR2 YYNGEE. V lost 0 bases and J 7 bases, leaving 13 bases between the germline ends. CDR3 residues: CASSVGGPIGGYTF. In DNA, the CDR3 is TGTGCCAGCAGCGTAGGCGGGCCGATAGGTGGCTACACCTTC.

The chain is built from TRBV29-1 and TRBJ1-3; tentative D call: TRBD1 (5 bases). CDR1 is SQVTM, CDR2 ANQGSEA, per germline. Trimming removed 8 bases from V and 0 bases from J, with 23 bases in between. This CDR3 has 17 amino acids. The CDR3: CSTRGGPVKSSGNTIYF. The CDR3 bases are TGCAGCACGCGGGGGGGTCCGGTAAAAAGCTCTGGAAACACCATATATTTT. The full variable domain, its missing parts supplied by reference TRBV29-1 and TRBJ1-3, is SAVISQKPSRDICQRGTSLTIQCQVDSQVTMMFWYRQQPGQSLTLIATANQGSEATYESGFVIDKFPISRPNLTFSTLTVSNMSPEDSSIYLCSTRGGPVKSSGNTIYFGEGSWLTVV.

The J gene is TRBJ1-1, the V gene TRBV30; D not certain. CDR1 is GTSNPN and CDR2 is SVGIG in the germline V gene (reference sequence). This CDR3 contains 11 residues. Trimming left V 2 bases short and J 8 bases short, with 9 bases between. The CDR3 sequence: CAWSLGAEAFF. The CDR3 DNA reads TGTGCCTGGAGTCTCGGCGCGGAAGCTTTCTTT.

This chain uses TRBV5-8 with TRBJ1-5, with D possibly matching TRBD1 (6 bases). Germline lookup yields CDR1 SGHTS and CDR2 YDEGEE. Deletions cut 1 base from V and 7 bases from J, with 15 bases between. The CDR3 contains 15 residues. The CDR3 protein is CASSLLSQGWQPQHF. CDR3 coding DNA: TGTGCCAGCAGCTTGTTATCACAGGGATGGCAGCCCCAGCATTTT.

This clone was recorded only once. The V and J genes are TRBV5-1 and TRBJ2-2; D perhaps matches TRBD1 (5 bases). The germline CDR1 and CDR2 sequences are SGHRS and YFSETQ. The V end lost 1 base, the J end lost 3 bases, and 10 bases lay between the germline ends. The CDR3 loop spans 15 amino acids. The CDR3 protein is CASSLSQDYTGELFF. The CDR3 DNA sequence: TGCGCCAGCAGCTTGTCACAGGATTACACCGGGGAGCTGTTTTTT. Together with reference TRBV5-1 and TRBJ2-2, the CDR3 gives the full variable domain: KAGVTQTPRYLIKTRGQQVTLSCSPISGHRSVSWYQQTPGQGLQFLFEYFSETQRNKGNFPGRFSGRQFSNSRSEMNVSTLELGDSALYLCASSLSQDYTGELFFGEGSRLTVL.

This chain links TRBV19 with TRBJ2-2; 8 nucleotides agree with TRBD2. The CDR3 runs 16 residues. CDR1 is LNHDA and CDR2 is SQIVND in the germline V gene (reference sequence). The V segment lost 5 bases and the J segment 5 bases; nucleotides outside the gene matches: 10. The CDR3 loop is CASSPVIAGKTGELFF. The CDR3 DNA reads TGTGCCAGTAGTCCGGTGATAGCGGGGAAAACCGGGGAGCTGTTTTTT.

V is TRBV3-1 (or the pseudogene TRBV3-2) and J is TRBJ1-1; D is ambiguous. The length of the CDR3 is 17 residues. CDR1 and CDR2 (germline): LGHDT, YNNKEL (reference sequence). The V gene lost 0 bases and the J gene lost 6 bases, with 20 bases spanning the gap. CDR3 nucleotides: TGTGCCAGCAGCCAAGAAATATTGGGCCCATTAGCCCCTGAAGCTTTCTTT. This gives the protein CASSQEILGPLAPEAFF.

J is TRBJ2-3 and V is TRBV24-1; D remains ambiguous. This CDR3 region has 16 residues. The germline CDR1 and CDR2 sequences are KGHDR and SFDVKD. Trimming left V 3 bases short and J 1 base short, with 13 bases between. CDR3 coding DNA: TGTGCCACCAGTGATCTAACCTTTGCCGGCACAGATACGCAGTATTTT. This encodes CATSDLTFAGTDTQYF.

The chain uses TRBV28 and TRBJ1-1, with D possibly TRBD1 on 6 matching bases. The CDR3 spans 14 residues. V was clipped by 1 base and J by 4 bases, with 10 bases between them. CDR1 and CDR2 (germline): MDHEN, SYDVKM. The CDR3 sequence is CASSLSGGLTEAFF. CDR3 nucleotide sequence: TGTGCCAGCAGTTTATCCGGGGGGCTCACTGAAGCTTTCTTT.

This clone was recorded only once. The rearrangement joins TRBV6-5 to TRBJ2-5; tentative D call: TRBD2 (6 bases). Per germline, CDR1 MNHEY and CDR2 SVGAGI. This CDR3 has 12 amino acids. Trimming removed 6 bases at V and 4 bases at J, with 9 bases between. CDR3 amino acids: CASRGGVETQYF. The CDR3 bases are TGTGCCAGCAGGGGAGGCGTAGAGACCCAGTACTTC.

J is TRBJ1-5 and V is TRBV7-9; weak D call: TRBD1 (6 bases). The CDR3 totals 16 residues. The germline gives CDR1 SEHNR, CDR2 FQNEAQ (reference sequence). V was shortened by 5 bases and J by 5 bases, with 19 bases between the two germline ends. As DNA, the CDR3 is TGTGCCAGCAGCCGAAAAACAGGGTTCGGAGATCAGCCCCAGCATTTT. As protein: CASSRKTGFGDQPQHF.

V is TRBV5-1 and J is TRBJ2-1; D is undetermined. The germline V gene has CDR1 SGHRS and CDR2 YFSETQ. CDR3 size: 12 residues. The germline V and J ends were trimmed by 2 bases and 8 bases, with 8 bases remaining between them. CDR3 sequence (DNA): TGCGCCAGCAGCTTAATGGATGATGAGCAGTTCTTC. It codes for CASSLMDDEQFF.

The rearrangement uses TRBV6-5 and TRBJ1-1; D perhaps matches TRBD1 (5 bases). Germline CDR1 MNHEY, CDR2 SVGAGI. This CDR3 has 14 residues. V was trimmed by 0 bases and J by 10 bases, leaving 15 bases between them. CDR3 loop: CASSYSNGGDPAFF. DNA of the CDR3: TGTGCCAGCAGTTACTCCAATGGTGGGGACCCAGCTTTCTTT.

This rearrangement joins TRBV20-1 to TRBJ2-1; D call uncertain. Per the germline V gene, CDR1 is DFQATT and CDR2 is SNEGSKA (reference sequence). V was clipped by 0 bases and J by 9 bases, with 6 bases between them. CDR3 length: 11 residues. The chain's CDR3 is CSARDHGEQFF. CDR3 sequence (DNA): TGCAGTGCTAGAGATCATGGTGAGCAGTTCTTC.